This note documents a single T cell receptor beta chain sequence. In this sample, this clone turned up a few times. No cognate antigen has been identified for it. No base quality values were provided; no much bigger clone lies one nucleotide off. Each donor gave one peripheral blood draw, averaging around 120 mL, which was collected into heparinised tubes. Naive, central memory, regulatory and stem cell-like memory CD4+ T cells were sorted on a BD FACSAria II using a panel including CD45RO, CCR7, CD25, CD127, CD95 and CD27. Every sorted population had a purity above 98%. PBMCs were isolated immediately by Lymphoprep density gradient centrifugation and stained directly without culture. So that batch effects would be minimized, each experiment stained and sorted samples in pairs, pairing one healthy donor with one patient. This sample stems from a study of beta chain features in type 1 diabetes (dated by TCRdb to the late 2010s). Background on the whole study: Mean age, gender distribution, total cell number and subset yield did not differ between patients and healthy donors. In the study, TCRB repertoires of sorted circulating CD4+ T cell subsets from recently diagnosed type 1 diabetes patients were compared with those of matched healthy donors. Naive and central memory subsets were obtained from all 30 or so donors, but regulatory and stem cell-like memory subsets were isolated from only 8 patients and roughly eight healthy donors. A total of roughly 98,000,000 sorted cells were examined across all samples, and a strong correlation was observed between cell number per subset and RNA yield.

The study at large found these results: Type 1 diabetes patients showed a moderate but significant shortening of TCRB CDR3 length in all four CD4+ subsets. Because cDNA rather than genomic DNA was sequenced, highly expressing activated cells could have been over-represented, although no difference in activation and CD3 levels was found between groups. Only small numbers of individuals were included in the HLA sub-analyses, which left unresolved whether HLA type had any influence on TCRB rearrangement. Fewer insertions and more nucleotide deletions at VDJ recombination sites were observed in patients with type 1 diabetes, implying thymic rearrangement abnormalities. PCR may preferentially amplify shorter templates, but because patient and control samples were amplified and corrected together, any resulting skew would affect both groups equally. The naive, central memory and regulatory TCRB repertoires appeared to resemble one another more closely among patients than among healthy donors.

All of the isolated RNA was reverse transcribed with the High Capacity cDNA Reverse Transcription Kit, so expressed TCRB transcripts were sequenced. Deep immunoSEQ sequencing was performed on naive, central memory and regulatory T cell samples, with an average of roughly 3.5 million total reads per sample. Sorted cells were lysed in RLT buffer and RNA was extracted with DNase-treated RNeasy Micro or Mini kits, depending on cell number. Each cell subset was processed on its own to prevent cross-contamination, while patient and healthy donor samples were processed together. The immunoSEQ multiplex PCR was used to amplify TCRB sequences from cDNA, generating 87-bp fragments that spanned the CDR3 region. Sequencing of the amplicons was performed on the Illumina HiSeq platform. As for the authors' bioinformatics: PCR bias was computationally corrected using synthetic template baselines, reads within Hamming distance 2 were collapsed, and singletons that could not be merged were discarded. By aligning reads against IMGT, V, D and J genes, CDR3 length, and insertions or deletions at six rearrangement sites were assigned. Within each subset, clonotype counts were normalized to the number of sorted cells before true diversity and Gini coefficients were calculated with the tcR R package. The overlap coefficient, calculated on TCRB nucleotide sequences, was used to quantify repertoire sharing. Out-of-frame TCRB sequences from naive cells were analyzed to stand in for the pre-selection repertoire. Drawn from immuneACCESS, this table holds only the in-frame rearrangements with V and J called that TCRdb kept. Clones are partly lost; checked studies trace under half to an unresolved V gene and leave the rest unexplained. V and J calls and clone size are those listed in that table; D and trimming were worked out from the DNA. A total of about 230,000 clones appear in this sample, about 10% of them only once. About 0.037% of the sample rests with the top ten.

Counted from cysteine to phenylalanine, this CDR3 has 15 amino acids. Only the CDR3 DNA is retained, 45 bases long and in frame from the first base. From a lookup of the germline V gene, CDR1 and CDR2 are ENHRY and SYGVKD. Relative to germline, V is missing 6 bases and J is missing 2 bases, with 9 bases of the junction outside any gene match. Recombination joined TRBV10-3 with TRBJ2-5; 7 nucleotides in the junction match TRBD2. Sequences were obtained from naive CD4+ T cells from blood. Per the publication, the cell subset or site label means: true naive CD4+ T cells. This clonotype was sampled from a woman aged 18-29 years in good health. At the DNA level, the sequence is TGTGCCATCAGCCGAGAGTCTAGCGGACAAGAGACCCAGTACTTC. Protein translation: CAISRESSGQETQYF.